This T cell receptor (beta chain) stems from a study of blood T cell dynamics during melanoma immunotherapy. DNA loading was fixed at 350 ng for all bulk PBMC samples. Assay: immunoSEQ multiplex PCR; the TCRdb copy retains only in-frame clones and omits some. The sample yields 10,000 to 12,000 clones, roughly 84% seen once. CDR1 and CDR2 from the germline V gene are SGHRS and YFSETQ. The length of the CDR3 is 14 residues. Trimming removed 4 bases at V and 0 bases at J, with 11 bases between. Time point denoted: week 3, after first cycle of checkpoint inhibitor. The genes are TRBV5-1 and TRBJ2-7, with D perhaps matching TRBD1 (6 bases). The sample consisted of blood, taken from a patient treated with checkpoint blockade. This receptor was obtained from a human donor with melanoma. CDR3 protein: CASSGVGGSYEQYF. CDR3 sequence (DNA): TGCGCCAGCAGCGGGGTAGGGGGCTCCTACGAGCAGTACTTC.